This section outlines one T cell receptor (beta chain) sequence together with its context. The antigen is undetermined. With V trimmed by 0 bases and J by 4 bases, 13 bases remained unmatched. The V gene's germline CDR1 is DFQATT and CDR2 SNEGSKA (reference sequence). This CDR3 comprises 18 residues. The amount of total RNA extracted per sample was at least 5.5 micrograms. The sample belongs to a study of blood T cells in healthy people across ages. Study-level points and caveats: Getting older went along with TCR beta diversity per million T cells dropping roughly linearly.

Primers used in a second PCR of roughly 6 to 11 cycles were a sample-barcoded 5' primer and a J-beta primer mix. From the 5' RACE reads, TCRdb called clonotypes with MiXCR, one entry per CDR3 protein. The repertoire holds about 1.6 million distinct CDR3 sequences, with around 36% as singletons. This receptor was taken from a woman in her thirties in good health. Sequencing was done on a sample of blood. The chain links TRBV20-1 to TRBJ1-4; TRBD1 matches 8 bases. CDR3 bases: TGCAGTGCTAGAGACGACAGGGGCGCGAGCACCCTTAATGAAAAACTGTTTTTT. Protein sequence: CSARDDRGASTLNEKLFF.